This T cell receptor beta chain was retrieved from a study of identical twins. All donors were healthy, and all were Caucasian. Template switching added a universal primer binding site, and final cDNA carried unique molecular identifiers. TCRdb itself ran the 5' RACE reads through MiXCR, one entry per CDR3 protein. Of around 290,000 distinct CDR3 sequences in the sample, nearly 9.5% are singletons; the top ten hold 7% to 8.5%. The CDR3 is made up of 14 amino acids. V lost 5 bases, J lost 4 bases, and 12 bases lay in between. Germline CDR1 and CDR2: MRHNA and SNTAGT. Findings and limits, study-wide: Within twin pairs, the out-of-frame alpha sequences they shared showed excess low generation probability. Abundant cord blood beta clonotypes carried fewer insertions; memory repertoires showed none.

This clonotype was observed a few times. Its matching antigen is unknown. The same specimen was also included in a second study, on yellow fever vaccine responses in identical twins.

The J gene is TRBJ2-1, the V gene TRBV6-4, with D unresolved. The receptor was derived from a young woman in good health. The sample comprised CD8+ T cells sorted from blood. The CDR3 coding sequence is TGTGCCAGCAGTAAGCGCTCTAATTACAATGAGCAGTTCTTC. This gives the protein CASSKRSNYNEQFF.